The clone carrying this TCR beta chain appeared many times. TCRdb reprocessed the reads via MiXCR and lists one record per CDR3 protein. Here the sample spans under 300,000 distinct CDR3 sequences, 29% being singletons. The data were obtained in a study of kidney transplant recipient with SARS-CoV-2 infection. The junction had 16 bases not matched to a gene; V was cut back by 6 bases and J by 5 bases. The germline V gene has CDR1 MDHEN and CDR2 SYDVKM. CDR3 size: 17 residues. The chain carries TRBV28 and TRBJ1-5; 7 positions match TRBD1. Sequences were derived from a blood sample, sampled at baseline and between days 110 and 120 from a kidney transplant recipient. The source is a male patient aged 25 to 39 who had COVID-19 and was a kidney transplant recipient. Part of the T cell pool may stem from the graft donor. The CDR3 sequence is CASSTTTGWARDQPQHF. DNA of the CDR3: TGTGCCAGCAGCACTACGACAGGGTGGGCGAGGGATCAGCCCCAGCATTTT.